This T cell receptor beta chain emerged from a study of blood T cell repertoires in COVID-19. For the study at large: Researchers got acute and convalescent COVID-19 samples from the United States, Italy and Spain.

Study processing details: Reference gene primer amplification gave nucleated cell count estimates. Clones were sequenced by immunoSEQ multiplex PCR, and TCRdb holds only the in-frame ones, with some missing. V, J and clone size are those of that table, while D and trimming were read from the DNA. The data hold under 150,000 clones, with approximately 87% observed a single time. Losses at the gene ends were 4 bases for V and 8 bases for J; bases not matched to a gene: 8. The CDR3 totals 15 residues. The V gene's germline CDR1 is SGDLS and CDR2 YYNGEE. The chain is built from TRBV9 and TRBJ2-1, with TRBD2 identical over 11 bases. Material: peripheral blood. The receptor was isolated from a woman in her 40s with acute or convalescent COVID-19. The CDR3 DNA follows: TGTGCCAGCAGCTTAAGGGGACTAGCGGATTATGAGCAGTTCTTC. Encoded protein: CASSLRGLADYEQFF.